The rows below give T cell receptor beta chains drawn from one sample of a study of identical twins. TCRdb ran MiXCR on the 5' RACE reads and lists one entry per CDR3 protein. The repertoire consists of approximately 1.8 million distinct CDR3 sequences, with about 31% occurring once and the leading ten covering about 0.3%. Sequences were obtained from cord blood. Receptors were obtained from a newborn girl in good health. CDR3s include the opening cysteine and the closing phenylalanine or tryptophan. D genes are given only for firm matches. Size is stated for part of the rows, as once, few or many counts, or as a class when the clone is expanded.

d_gene,j_gene,v_gene,abundance,CDR3nt,CDR3aa
TRBD1,TRBJ2-4,TRBV27,-,TGTGCCAGCAGATCGATATACAGGGGGACAGCCAAAAACATTCAGTACTTC,CASRSIYRGTAKNIQYF
TRBD1,TRBJ2-7,TRBV7-9,few,TGTGCCAGCAGTCGACCGACAGGGCCTTCCTACGAGCAGTACTTC,CASSRPTGPSYEQYF
TRBD1,TRBJ1-6,TRBV12-5,-,TGTGCTAGTGGACCCCCCTTCGGGACAGGGCTTTCACCCCTCCACTTT,CASGPPFGTGLSPLHF
-,TRBJ1-6,TRBV7-9,few,TGTGCCAGCAGCTTAGGCCCCAGGGTTACACCCCTCCACTTT,CASSLGPRVTPLHF
-,TRBJ2-7,TRBV27,-,TGTGCCAGCAGTTTAAGGGCGTTCTCCTACAATGAGCAGTACTTC,CASSLRAFSYNEQYF
-,TRBJ2-3,TRBV10-2,once,TGCGCCAGCAGTGTCTGGGTCGGGGGGCGGTCAGATACGCAGTATTTT,CASSVWVGGRSDTQYF
-,TRBJ1-5,TRBV28,once,TGTGCCAGCAGCCCCCCGGGGTCAAGGCAGCCCCAGCATTTT,CASSPPGSRQPQHF
-,TRBJ2-1,TRBV12-5,-,TGTGCTAGTGGTTTGTCCTTACAGGGAGAGCAGTTCTTC,CASGLSLQGEQFF
-,TRBJ2-1,TRBV12-3/TRBV12-4,-,TGTGCCAGCACCCTCGACTGGCACAATGAGCAGTTCTTC,CASTLDWHNEQFF
-,TRBJ1-2,TRBV20-1,few,TGCAGTGTAAAGGGGGACAACTATGGCTACACCTTC,CSVKGDNYGYTF
-,TRBJ2-7,TRBV5-1,-,TGCGCCAGCAGCTTGGGGGGGCCCTCCAATGAGCAGTACTTC,CASSLGGPSNEQYF
TRBD2,TRBJ2-3,TRBV7-9,-,TGTGCCAGCAGCTCCCAAGCGGGGACTCCCACAGATACGCGGTATTTT,CASSSQAGTPTDTRYF
TRBD1,TRBJ1-1,TRBV19,-,TGTGCCAGTAGTATGCGGACAGGCCTAATGAACACTGAAGCTTTCTTT,CASSMRTGLMNTEAFF
-,TRBJ1-1,TRBV19,once,TGTGCCAGTACTATCGGGGACATAACTGAAGCTTTCTTT,CASTIGDITEAFF
TRBD1,TRBJ2-1,TRBV7-9,few,TGTGCCAGCAGCTTAGTAGGAGACAGGGGGCACAATGAGCAGTTCTTC,CASSLVGDRGHNEQFF
-,TRBJ1-1,TRBV25-1,few,TGTGCCAGCAGTGAATCACGGGGAAATAGGAACACTGAAGCTTTCTTT,CASSESRGNRNTEAFF
TRBD1,TRBJ2-2,TRBV2,-,TGTGCCAGCAGCTACGACAGGGCGGGGCTGTTTTTT,CASSYDRAGLFF
-,TRBJ2-7,TRBV5-1,few,TGCGCCAGCAGCTTTATAGTCTCCTACGAGCAGTACTTC,CASSFIVSYEQYF
TRBD2,TRBJ2-3,TRBV9,-,TGTGCCAGCAGCGTAGACGGGGGGGGGCCTCGCACAGATACGCAGTATTTT,CASSVDGGGPRTDTQYF
-,TRBJ2-7,TRBV12-5,few,TGTGCGCGGGCGGCCTCCTACGAGCAGTACTTC,CARAASYEQYF
-,TRBJ2-3,TRBV7-2,-,TGTGCCGGCAGCTCAAAGAGGGGGGGGGCGTTCACAGATACGCAGTATTTT,CAGSSKRGGAFTDTQYF
TRBD1,TRBJ1-2,TRBV5-1,few,TGCGCCAGCAGCATTACAGGGGCGAGCTATGGCTACACCTTC,CASSITGASYGYTF
TRBD2,TRBJ2-5,TRBV12-3/TRBV12-4,-,TGTGCCAGCAGTCTAGCTGGACTAGTCCAAGAGACCCAGTACTTC,CASSLAGLVQETQYF
-,TRBJ1-1,TRBV10-3,many,TGTGCCATCAGTGCTGTTGACACAGCCTGGAACACTGAAGCTTTCTTT,CAISAVDTAWNTEAFF
TRBD2,TRBJ2-1,TRBV6-5,-,TGTGCCAGCAGTCCAGGACTAGCCTCACAAGAGACCCAGTTCTTC,CASSPGLASQETQFF
-,TRBJ2-5,TRBV12-3/TRBV12-4,-,TGTGCCAGCACTTTGTCACTAGGTGTGAATGAGCAGTACTTC,CASTLSLGVNEQYF
-,TRBJ2-1,TRBV10-3,many,TGTGCCATCAGCACTGACAAGCACCAGTTCTTC,CAISTDKHQFF
-,TRBJ1-2,TRBV6-1,few,TGTGCCAGCAGTGAAGGGGCAGCAATCGTTTCCTATGGCTACACCTTC,CASSEGAAIVSYGYTF
-,TRBJ2-1,TRBV28,few,TGTGCCAGCAGCCTCAGGGGAAGAGGCTCCTACAATGAGCAGTTCTTC,CASSLRGRGSYNEQFF
-,TRBJ2-5,TRBV27,few,TGTGCCACCTGTGCTGAGACCCAGTACTTC,CATCAETQYF
-,TRBJ2-7,TRBV2,few,TGTGCCAGCAGTAAAGGGGCGCTCATTCCCTACGAGCAGTACTTC,CASSKGALIPYEQYF
-,TRBJ2-6,TRBV3-1,few,TGTGCCAGCAGCCCCGGACAGTTCTCTGGGGCCAACGTCCTGACTTTC,CASSPGQFSGANVLTF
TRBD2,TRBJ2-1,TRBV10-2,-,TGCGCCAGCAGTGAGCCCAGACTAGCGGGGGGCCCTTTCTCCTACAATGAGCAGTTCTTC,CASSEPRLAGGPFSYNEQFF
TRBD1,TRBJ2-7,TRBV7-9,-,TGTGCCAGCAGCTTAGTTTCCACAGGGGGCCGCAATGAGCAGTACTTC,CASSLVSTGGRNEQYF
-,TRBJ1-2,TRBV20-1,few,TGCAGTGCTCCCTCCGGGGGCGACTATGGCTACACCTTC,CSAPSGGDYGYTF
TRBD1,TRBJ2-7,TRBV29-1,-,TGCAGCGTAGGTGGGGGACAGGGAGACTACGAGCAGTACTTC,CSVGGGQGDYEQYF
TRBD1,TRBJ2-3,TRBV24-1,few,TGTGCCACCAGTGCACAGGGGGGCACAGATACGCAGTATTTT,CATSAQGGTDTQYF
-,TRBJ1-1,TRBV30,once,TGTGCCTGGGGGACGGTGTGGTGGGCTGAAGCTTTCTTT,CAWGTVWWAEAFF
-,TRBJ2-3,TRBV6-1,-,TGTGCCAGCAGTGCCGGATGGAGGGCAGATACGCAGTATTTT,CASSAGWRADTQYF
-,TRBJ2-4,TRBV5-1,few,TGCGCCAGCAGCTTGGGTCCGGCGGGGGCCACCAAAAACATTCAGTACTTC,CASSLGPAGATKNIQYF